The rows below give T cell receptor beta chains drawn from one sample of a study of shared clonotypes between healthy human individuals. Sequenced by immunoSEQ multiplex PCR; TCRdb stores in-frame clones only, minus some. The sample has fewer than 800,000 clones, roughly 94% seen once. The source material was naive CD8+ T cells sorted from blood. The receptors come from a man younger than 40 in good health. Each CDR3 is given without its conserved first and last residue. Each record gives: CDR3 length, D gene, V gene, CDR3 protein. A D gene is named only where the DNA matches it firmly.

>15|.|TRBV7-2
ASSTSPLYNSGNTIY
>12|TRBD1|TRBV9
ASSVGQGVNEQF
>13|.|TRBV29-1
SVEGKGDANYGYT
>17|.|TRBV28
ASSLSFTRESSGANVLT
>12|.|TRBV2
ASVDTTVYTEAF
>11|.|TRBV9
ASSVTSTDTQY
>14|TRBD2|TRBV7-6
ASRNGRGGRKETQY
>12|.|TRBV6-5
AVRETAITYEQY
>14|.|TRBV28
ASSRRGINPYNEQF
>14|TRBD1|TRBV28
ASRHIRDSSTGELF
>14|.|TRBV7-9
ASSLRATVGSYEQY
>12|TRBD2|TRBV27
ASSLAGGPYEQY
>14|.|TRBV7-9
ASSLAPRQGGTEAF
>16|.|TRBV27
ASSLVQQIPISYNEQF
>13|TRBD2|TRBV5-1
ASSRHSSGRDEQY
>16|TRBD1|TRBV6-1
ASSDEGQGVGLYYGYT
>12|TRBD1|TRBV11-2
ASSNPGQGDTQY
>10|TRBD2|TRBV9
ASSRGGDTQY
>11|.|TRBV2
ASSEAGDYEQY
>13|.|TRBV11-2
ASTSGDGHYNEQF
>10|.|TRBV9
ASSVDGDEQY
>12|.|TRBV28
ASTHTFNTGELF
>10|.|TRBV27
ASRSYKDEQY
>11|.|TRBV6-5
ASSYEGSSTAF
>12|.|TRBV11-2
ASSLGSLTDTQY
>13|TRBD1|TRBV5-1
ASSLEGQWGDGYT
>15|TRBD1|TRBV2
ASSERDRGVIDYEQY
>13|TRBD2|TRBV11-2
ASRRLAGSYNEQF
>14|TRBD1|TRBV6-6
ASSYNPGTGLYEQY
>12|TRBD1|TRBV5-4
ASSVWDRGYGYT
>11|.|TRBV30
AWSVGQNTEAF
>12|.|TRBV7-9
ASRTGSGANVLT
>15|TRBD1|TRBV19
ASSIGHRGQTYNEQF
>12|.|TRBV7-3
ASSQGGGGTEAF
>15|.|TRBV6-1
ASSGPRGGQPRGGYT
>17|.|TRBV15
ATNYLGVASSGGSNEQF
>12|TRBD1|TRBV27
ASTGDRRFYTQY
>13|TRBD1|TRBV27
ASSLSRQGQETQY
>13|.|TRBV7-6
ASSSSSRQAYEQY
>9|.|TRBV28
ASSSAYEQY
>15|.|TRBV15
ATSRVYMTDIQETQY
>16|TRBD1|TRBV27
ASSLNAVDRGEIYGYT
>13|TRBD2|TRBV29-1
SVEQTSGSYNEQF
>12|.|TRBV29-1
SVELTDSSYEQY
>12|.|TRBV7-9
ASSLDQEPHEQY
>13|TRBD1|TRBV7-8
ASSPGTGSNQPQH
>11|TRBD1|TRBV6-6
ASSGQGGEKLF
>13|TRBD1|TRBV6-6
ASSYSVDRDEKLF
>13|TRBD2|TRBV10-1
ASRGGLAGTGELF
>12|.|TRBV25-1
ASRQAPNTGELF
>12|TRBD2|TRBV9
ASSVVGLDNEQF
>17|TRBD2|TRBV7-2
ASSLGGLAGGGSYNEQF
>13|TRBD2|TRBV27
ASSDLLAGFETQY
>12|.|TRBV28
ASSISTTKDTQY
>15|.|TRBV7-3
ASSLGGTSIEKNIQY
>11|TRBD2|TRBV28
ASSYSGTYEQY
>12|.|TRBV11-2
ASSFRAEVDEQY
>14|TRBD2|TRBV7-8
ASSSGLAASTDTQY
>11|TRBD1|TRBV15
ATSTGGDTEAF
>15|TRBD1|TRBV10-1
AIQPRDRGYSNQPQH